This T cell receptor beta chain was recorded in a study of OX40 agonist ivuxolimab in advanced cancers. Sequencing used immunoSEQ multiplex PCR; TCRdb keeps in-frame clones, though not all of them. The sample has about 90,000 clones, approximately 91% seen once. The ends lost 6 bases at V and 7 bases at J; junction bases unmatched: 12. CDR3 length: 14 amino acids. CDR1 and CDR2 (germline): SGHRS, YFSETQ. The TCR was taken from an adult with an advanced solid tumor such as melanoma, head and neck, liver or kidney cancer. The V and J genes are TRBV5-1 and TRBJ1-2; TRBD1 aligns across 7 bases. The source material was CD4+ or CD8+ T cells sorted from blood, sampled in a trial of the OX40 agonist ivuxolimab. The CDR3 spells CASNSGGGTLGYTF. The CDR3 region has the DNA TGCGCCAGCAACTCCGGAGGGGGCACTCTTGGCTACACCTTC.